This T cell receptor (beta chain) is drawn from a study of blood T cell repertoires in COVID-19. Looking at the study overall: Samples of COVID-19 (acute and convalescent) were obtained from the United States, Italy and Spain. Nucleic acid was either cDNA or gDNA, and it came from T cells, B-cell-depleted T cells, or PBMCs.

Generated by immunoSEQ multiplex PCR, the TCRdb table keeps only in-frame clones and is missing some. The sample contains under 300,000 clones, around 90% of which appear only once. Participant age was about 18 to 95 years, and participants resided in fewer than 25 US areas. In Cohort 3, a recovered donor had either two negative PCRs, clearance, or symptom resolution. V lost 4 bases to trimming and J lost 4 bases, with 11 bases between them. Germline V CDR1 and CDR2: SNHLY, FYNNEI. CDR3 length: 13 amino acids. Sample: PBMCs or T cells enriched from blood (not recorded which). The TCR was taken from a woman in her forties or fifties who had recovered from COVID-19. V gene TRBV2 combines with J gene TRBJ2-7; D is uncertain. This chain's CDR3 is CASSVGRLYEQYF. CDR3 sequence (DNA): TGTGCCAGCAGTGTCGGCAGGCTTTACGAGCAGTACTTC.